The rows below give T cell receptor beta chains drawn from one sample of a study of blood T cell repertoires in COVID-19. Using immunoSEQ multiplex PCR, the repertoire was profiled, and TCRdb retains in-frame clones only, with some absent. Here the sample spans around 290,000 clones, 80% to 90% being singletons. Sequencing used peripheral blood. The receptors originated from a woman in her seventies with COVID-19, enrolled during active disease. CDR3s include the opening cysteine and the closing phenylalanine or tryptophan. D genes are given only for firm matches. A row's size may be missing; if present it is once, few, many or a size class.

>TRBJ2-1|NA|NA|TRBV3-1/TRBV3-2
TGTGCCAGCAGCCTTCAGAACAATGAGCAGTTCTTC
CASSLQNNEQFF
>TRBJ1-2|NA|NA|TRBV21-1
TGTGCCAGCAGCAACCCCGAGGGGAGGTACACCTTC
CASSNPEGRYTF
>TRBJ2-7|few|TRBD1|TRBV5-1
TGCGCCAGCAAGCCCAGGGACAGCGAAACCTACGAGCAGTACTTC
CASKPRDSETYEQYF
>TRBJ2-7|NA|NA|TRBV13
TGTGCCAGCAGCTTAGAAGGACAGCCTACGGAGCAGTACTTC
CASSLEGQPTEQYF
>TRBJ1-1|NA|NA|TRBV30
TGTGCCTGGAGTGTACGGGGTAGGAACACTGAAGCTTTCTTT
CAWSVRGRNTEAFF
>TRBJ1-2|once|TRBD1|TRBV24-1
TGTGCCACCAGTGATTTTAGCCAGGGGGATCGTGGCTACACCTTC
CATSDFSQGDRGYTF
>TRBJ1-3|once|TRBD1|TRBV18
TGTGCCAGCTCACCGGACAGGGTAGGCGGAAACACCATATATTTT
CASSPDRVGGNTIYF
>TRBJ2-7|NA|TRBD2|TRBV30
TGTGCCTGGAGTCGCCTAGCGGGGTCCTACGAGCAGTACTTC
CAWSRLAGSYEQYF
>TRBJ2-1|NA|TRBD1|TRBV14
TGTGCCAGCAGCCTCCAGACAGGGGGCGAGCAGTTCTTC
CASSLQTGGEQFF
>TRBJ1-5|NA|TRBD1|TRBV24-1
TGTGCCACCTCGACAGGGTTCGAGTCCCAGCATTTT
CATSTGFESQHF
>TRBJ1-1|NA|NA|TRBV10-3
TGTGCCACCACGGGGGGGGACACTGAAGCTTTCTTT
CATTGGDTEAFF
>TRBJ2-1|once|TRBD1|TRBV10-3
TGTGCCATCATGGCCGGGGACAGGGTGTCCAATGAGCAGTTCTTC
CAIMAGDRVSNEQFF
>TRBJ2-5|NA|NA|TRBV3-1/TRBV3-2
TGTGCCAGCAACGGGGGGACCCAGTACTTC
CASNGGTQYF
>TRBJ2-7|NA|NA|TRBV5-1
TGCGCCAGCAGCTTGGGTTGGGGCTCCGAGCAGTACTTC
CASSLGWGSEQYF
>TRBJ2-7|NA|NA|TRBV27
TGTGCCAGCAGTCTCCTGGGAGTCTCGTACGAGCAGTACTTC
CASSLLGVSYEQYF
>TRBJ2-1|once|TRBD2|TRBV6-1
TGTGCCAGCAGTGAAACAGGGCTAGCGGGGGTGTATGAGCAGTTCTTC
CASSETGLAGVYEQFF
>TRBJ1-1|NA|NA|TRBV2
TGTGCCAGCAGTATACAGGTCCTCACTGAAGCTTTCTTT
CASSIQVLTEAFF
>TRBJ1-1|NA|NA|TRBV27
TGTGCCAGCAGCCCCCGTGCGGCGTCGAACACTGAAGCTTTCTTT
CASSPRAASNTEAFF
>TRBJ2-7|NA|NA|TRBV19
TGTGCCAGTAGTCCTTCCGACAGGAGCGACGAGCAGTACTTC
CASSPSDRSDEQYF
>TRBJ2-7|NA|TRBD1|TRBV28
TGTGCCACCTCGGGGACAGGGGGCAAATACGAGCAGTACTTC
CATSGTGGKYEQYF
>TRBJ2-7|NA|NA|TRBV4-1
TGCGCCAGCAGCCAGTTAGGACAGAGTAGACCATACGAGCAGTACTTC
CASSQLGQSRPYEQYF
>TRBJ1-1|NA|TRBD1|TRBV18
TGTGCCAGCTCGCGTACAGGGGAGAACACTGAAGCTTTCTTT
CASSRTGENTEAFF
>TRBJ2-1|once|NA|TRBV20-1
TGCAGTGCCCCTAGGAATGAGCAGTTCTTC
CSAPRNEQFF
>TRBJ1-4|once|TRBD1|TRBV5-1
TGCGCCAGCAGCTGGACAGGGGGGTTTGAAAAACTGTTTTTT
CASSWTGGFEKLFF
>TRBJ1-5|NA|NA|TRBV7-2
TGTGCCAGCAGCTTATATGAGGGGGATGGCAATCAGCCCCAGCATTTT
CASSLYEGDGNQPQHF
>TRBJ1-3|NA|NA|TRBV24-1
TGTGCCACCAGTGATGGGGGGGCTGGAAACACCATATATTTT
CATSDGGAGNTIYF
>TRBJ2-7|NA|NA|TRBV24-1
TGTGCCACTTCTACAGGGAAGAGCGAGCAGTACTTC
CATSTGKSEQYF
>TRBJ2-1|NA|NA|TRBV9
TGTGCCAGCAGCGTAGGGGGAGACAATGAGCAGTTCTTC
CASSVGGDNEQFF
>TRBJ1-2|NA|TRBD1|TRBV12-3/TRBV12-4
TGTGCCAGCACCCCGGACAGGGGTGGCTACACCTTC
CASTPDRGGYTF
>TRBJ1-5|NA|NA|TRBV6-2/TRBV6-3
TGTGCCAGCAGCTATATATGGACCAGGGGTTGGAGACAGCCCCAGCATTTT
CASSYIWTRGWRQPQHF
>TRBJ2-1|NA|TRBD2|TRBV27
TGTGCCAGCAGTTTAAAGGCTAGCGGTAACAATGAGCAGTTCTTC
CASSLKASGNNEQFF
>TRBJ2-1|NA|TRBD2|TRBV3-1/TRBV3-2
TGTGCCAGCAGTCCTAGCGGGGGGATCAACAATGAGCAGTTCTTC
CASSPSGGINNEQFF